This TCR beta chain was observed in a study of blood T cell repertoires in COVID-19. Background on the study: From T cells, B-cell-depleted T cells, or PBMCs came the material, which was cDNA or gDNA.

In the study's own analysis: Amplification with reference gene primers provided the estimates of nucleated cell counts. Repertoires were generated with immunoSEQ multiplex PCR, while TCRdb's copy carries only in-frame clones and drops some. Clone size and the V and J calls come from that table; the DNA yielded D and trimming. The sample consists of about 110,000 clones, approximately 84% of them appearing once. This CDR3 has 17 amino acids. Germline CDR1 reads LGHDT; CDR2 reads YNNKEL (reference sequence). Trimming removed 4 bases from V and 0 bases from J; junction bases left unmatched: 9. Sequences were obtained from peripheral blood. The TCR was taken from a human donor in a cohort sampled during active COVID-19. This chain joins TRBV3-1 (or the pseudogene TRBV3-2) and TRBJ1-3, with 7 nucleotides matching TRBD1. CDR3 amino acids: CASSPVEDRFSGNTIYF. Written as DNA, the CDR3 is TGTGCCAGCAGCCCCGTCGAGGACAGGTTCTCTGGAAACACCATATATTTT.